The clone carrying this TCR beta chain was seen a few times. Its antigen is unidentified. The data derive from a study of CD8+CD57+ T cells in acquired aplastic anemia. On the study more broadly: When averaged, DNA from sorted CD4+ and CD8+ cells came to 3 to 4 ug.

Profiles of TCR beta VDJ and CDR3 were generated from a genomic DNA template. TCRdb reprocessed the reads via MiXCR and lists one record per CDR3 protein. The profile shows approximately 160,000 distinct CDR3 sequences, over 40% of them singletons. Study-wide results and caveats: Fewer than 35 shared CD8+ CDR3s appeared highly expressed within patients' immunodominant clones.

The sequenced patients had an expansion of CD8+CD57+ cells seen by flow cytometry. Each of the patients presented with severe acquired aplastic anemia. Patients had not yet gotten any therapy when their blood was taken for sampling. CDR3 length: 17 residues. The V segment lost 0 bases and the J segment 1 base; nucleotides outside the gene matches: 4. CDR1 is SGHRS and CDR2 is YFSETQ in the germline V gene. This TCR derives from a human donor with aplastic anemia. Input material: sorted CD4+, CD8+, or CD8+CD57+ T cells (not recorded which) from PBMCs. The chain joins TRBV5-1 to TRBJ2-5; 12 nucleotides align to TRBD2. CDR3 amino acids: CASSLAQLAGGQETQYF. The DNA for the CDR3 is TGCGCCAGCAGCTTGGCCCAACTAGCGGGGGGCCAAGAGACCCAGTACTTC.